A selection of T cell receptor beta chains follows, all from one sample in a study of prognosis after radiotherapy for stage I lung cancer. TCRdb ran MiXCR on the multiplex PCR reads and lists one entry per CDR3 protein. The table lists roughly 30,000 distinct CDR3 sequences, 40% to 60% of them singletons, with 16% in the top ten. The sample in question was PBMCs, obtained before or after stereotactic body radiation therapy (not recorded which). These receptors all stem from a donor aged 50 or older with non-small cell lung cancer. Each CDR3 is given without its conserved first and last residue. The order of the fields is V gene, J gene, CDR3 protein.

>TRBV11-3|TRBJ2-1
ANSATTSGEQS
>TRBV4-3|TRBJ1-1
ASSQEVNYEAF
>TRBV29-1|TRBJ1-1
SVVGPGGNTEAF
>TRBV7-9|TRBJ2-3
ASSSGEDTQY
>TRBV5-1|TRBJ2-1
ASSPGPGGSNEQF
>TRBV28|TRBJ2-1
ASSTGGSYNEQF
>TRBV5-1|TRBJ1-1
ASSPLGQGNTEAF
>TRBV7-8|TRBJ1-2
ASSLGGTLASGYT
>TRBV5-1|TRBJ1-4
ASSSRRGQGSEKLF
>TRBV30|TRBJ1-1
AWSYVTYEAF
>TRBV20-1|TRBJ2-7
SARSDRAEQY
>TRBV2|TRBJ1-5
ASRAGTGRQPQH
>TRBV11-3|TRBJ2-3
ASSLSGTTYTQY
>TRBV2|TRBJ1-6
ASSYDPWVSPLH
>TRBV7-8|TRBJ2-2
ATPRSGRTGNTGELF
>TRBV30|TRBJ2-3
AWTVPGGTDTQY
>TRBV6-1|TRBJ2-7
ASSRPILAVGVHEQY
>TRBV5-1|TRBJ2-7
ASSQRRGSYEQY
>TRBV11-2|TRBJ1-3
ASSWSTDSGNTIY
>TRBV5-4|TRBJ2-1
ASSLGIAEHNEQF
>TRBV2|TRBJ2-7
AILSYRASYEQY
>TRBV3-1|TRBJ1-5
ASSQKPGNQPQH
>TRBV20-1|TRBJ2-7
SARKGQRLGEQY
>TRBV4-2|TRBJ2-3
DRSQPIAGVTDTQY
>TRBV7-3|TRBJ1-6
ASSLSTGVNSPLH
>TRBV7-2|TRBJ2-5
ASSYRQWGVETQY
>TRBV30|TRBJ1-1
AWNGINTEAF
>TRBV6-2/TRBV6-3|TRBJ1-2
ASSDEGRGGYT